Listed here is a single T cell receptor (beta chain). Its antigen is unknown. Trimming took 5 bases from V and 8 from J; bases not matched to a gene: 8. This CDR3 is 14 amino acids long. The V gene's germline CDR1 is SGHTA and CDR2 FQGNSA. TCRdb re-called the 5' RACE reads through MiXCR, storing one row per CDR3 protein. The repertoire holds under 550,000 distinct CDR3 sequences, with about a fifth as singletons. These data are taken from a study of T cells after yellow fever vaccination. Study as a whole: Preparing low-cell-number fractions relied on SMART-Seq v4 Ultra Low Input. Whole-study findings and limits: Although the secondary response was weaker, it peaked faster, at day 5 versus 15. The presence of abundant clonotypes contaminating from the bulk population was possible in FACS-sorted repertoires. Booster samples showed a return of most primary-vaccination clones (approximately 95% CD4, 70% to 90% CD8).

This specimen consisted of PBMCs, obtained around 3 weeks after the first yellow fever vaccination. This chain uses TRBV7-2 with TRBJ1-5; TRBD1 agrees at 8 bases. The receptor was derived from a man aged 18-30 years who received the YFV17D yellow fever vaccine. The CDR3 spells CASSAQGEWEPQHF. As DNA, the CDR3 is TGTGCCAGCAGCGCACAGGGGGAATGGGAGCCCCAGCATTTT.